A single sample is the source of the 23 T cell receptor beta chains below, sequenced in a study of T-cell reconstitution after alpha-beta-depleted transplantation in children. Preparation of the TCRbeta library used unique molecular identifiers. TCRdb recomputed calls from the PCR reads with MiXCR, one row per CDR3 protein. Of some 80,000 distinct CDR3 sequences detected, about a sixth appear once; the ten largest clones hold around half. This material consisted of PBMCs, mostly from graft donor cells, taken 360 days after TCRalphabeta/CD19-depleted stem cell transplant. All receptors derive from a male patient between 2 and 9 years old who had a stem cell transplant for acute lymphoblastic leukemia, so the T cells may come from the graft donor.

The genes are TRBV14 and TRBJ1-4; D is possibly TRBD1 (6 bases). Per germline, CDR1 SGHDN and CDR2 FVKESK. The V and J ends lost 0 bases and 4 bases respectively, with 9 bases between them. This CDR3 region has 15 residues. CDR3 in DNA: TGTGCCAGCAGCCAAGATAACAGGGATAATGAAAAACTGTTTTTT. This gives the protein CASSQDNRDNEKLFF. Combining the CDR3 with reference TRBV14 and TRBJ1-4 gives the whole variable domain EAGVTQFPSHSVIEKGQTVTLRCDPISGHDNLYWYRRVMGKEIKFLLHFVKESKQDESGMPNNRFLAERTGGTYSTLKVQPAELEDSGVYFCASSQDNRDNEKLFFGSGTQLSVL.

This clonotype was seen many times. The CDR3: CASSYSSLSGSYNEQFF. The DNA for the CDR3 is TGTGCCAGCAGTTACTCGTCCCTCTCCGGTTCCTACAATGAGCAGTTCTTC. The genes are TRBV6-5 and TRBJ2-1; D ambiguous. The germline V gene encodes CDR1 MNHEY and CDR2 SVGAGI. This CDR3 region has 17 residues. Trimming removed 0 bases from V and 1 base from J, with 13 bases in between.

This chain uses TRBV12-3 or TRBV12-4 with TRBJ2-5; the match to TRBD2 covers 8 bases. This CDR3 is 16 amino acids long. V was pared by 2 bases and J by 1 base, with 6 bases of the junction left unmatched. The CDR3 region has the DNA TGTGCCAGCAGTTTATTACTAGCGGAAACCCAAGAGACCCAGTACTTC. Its protein product is CASSLLLAETQETQYF.

This clonotype occurred once. Written as DNA, the CDR3 is TGTGCCAGCAGTTTGGGTAGTCGGCTCTCTGAGCAGTACTTC. It specifies CASSLGSRLSEQYF. The rearrangement links TRBV12-3 or TRBV12-4 to TRBJ2-7, with unresolved D. This CDR3 spans 14 amino acids. V dropped 3 bases and J dropped 7 bases, with 16 bases sitting between them.

V is TRBV5-1 and J is TRBJ1-2; D uncertain. Trimming left V 5 bases short and J 5 bases short, with 10 bases between. The germline gives CDR1 SGHRS, CDR2 YFSETQ. The CDR3 sequence is 12 residues long. The CDR3 DNA reads TGCGCCAGCAGTGAAGGGAGGTATGGCTACACCTTC. Its protein product is CASSEGRYGYTF.

The J gene is TRBJ2-1, the V gene TRBV2; no clear D gene. V was shortened by 1 base and J by 5 bases, with 12 bases between the two germline ends. The germline V gene encodes CDR1 SNHLY and CDR2 FYNNEI. The CDR3 is 15 amino acids. The CDR3 DNA is TGTGCCAGCAGTGAAGAGCTGCCGGATGACAATGAGCAGTTCTTC. It codes for CASSEELPDDNEQFF.

The genes are TRBV28 and TRBJ2-3, with TRBD1 matching 7 bases. Trimming removed 6 bases from V and 2 bases from J; junction bases left unmatched: 2. This CDR3 has 13 residues. Germline values: CDR1 MDHEN, CDR2 SYDVKM. The CDR3: CASSGTATDTQYF. In DNA form, the CDR3 reads TGTGCCAGCAGCGGGACAGCCACAGATACGCAGTATTTT.

By proportion, this clonotype is large. This chain joins TRBV13 and TRBJ2-7, with 9 positions matching TRBD1. From germline, CDR1 is PRHDT and CDR2 FYEKMQ (reference sequence). V gave up 5 bases and J gave up 1 base; unmatched junction bases: 3. The CDR3 loop spans 14 amino acids. For the CDR3, the DNA is TGTGCCAGCAGCCCGACAGGGGGATCCTACGAGCAGTACTTC. Its translation: CASSPTGGSYEQYF.

The V call is TRBV3-1, the J call TRBJ2-6; D is unresolved. V was pared by 4 bases and J by 0 bases, with 4 bases between. Germline V gives CDR1 LGHDT, CDR2 YNNKEL (reference sequence). CDR3 length equals 14 residues. The CDR3, as DNA: TGTGCCAGCAGCCCTCACTCTGGGGCCAACGTCCTGACTTTC. Its translation: CASSPHSGANVLTF.

The CDR3 DNA follows: TGTGCCAGCAGCTGGAGACTAGCGGAGTACAATGAGCAGTTCTTC. Protein: CASSWRLAEYNEQFF. The chain recombines TRBV5-5 with TRBJ2-1; 9 positions agree with TRBD2. This CDR3 contains 15 residues. Germline assignment: CDR1 SGHKS and CDR2 YYEKEE (reference sequence). Trimming removed 3 bases from V and 4 bases from J; junction bases left unmatched: 5.

The chain uses TRBV28 and TRBJ2-1; 11 positions agree with TRBD2. The trim removed 3 bases at V and 8 bases at J, leaving 6 bases unmatched. The germline V gene has CDR1 MDHEN and CDR2 SYDVKM. This CDR3 is built from 15 residues. This CDR3 is CASSFSGRANYEQFF. For the CDR3, the DNA is TGTGCCAGCAGTTTTAGCGGGAGGGCCAACTATGAGCAGTTCTTC.

This clonotype was observed a few times. The V gene is TRBV11-3, the J gene TRBJ2-2; D perhaps matches TRBD1 (5 bases). Germline V lookup: CDR1 SGHNT, CDR2 YENEEA. The CDR3 contains 13 residues. The V and J ends lost 3 bases and 6 bases respectively, with 8 bases between them. The CDR3 nucleotides are TGTGCCAGCAGCTTGACAGCGCCCGGGGAGCTGTTTTTT. Translated: CASSLTAPGELFF.

This clonotype was recorded once. The chain carries TRBV3-1 and TRBJ2-5, with 7 bases identical to TRBD1. Germline trimming cut 2 bases from V and 5 bases from J; bases unmatched to any gene: 5. Germline lookup yields CDR1 LGHDT and CDR2 YNNKEL (reference sequence). This CDR3 is built from 14 residues. This chain's CDR3 is CASSQLDRSETQYF. Written as DNA, the CDR3 is TGTGCCAGCAGCCAACTGGACAGGAGTGAGACCCAGTACTTC.

This chain uses TRBV5-4 with TRBJ2-2; tentative D call: TRBD1 (5 bases). Germline-derived CDR1 and CDR2 are SGHNT and YYREEE (reference sequence). Trimming shortened V by 5 bases and J by 2 bases, and 19 bases separated the two germline ends. The length of the CDR3 is 17 residues. Written as DNA, the CDR3 is TGTGCCAGCAGTTGGGGCTACCGACAGCCTAACACCGGGGAGCTGTTTTTT. Encoded protein: CASSWGYRQPNTGELFF.

This chain connects TRBV11-3 to TRBJ2-3; TRBD2 aligns across 9 bases. This CDR3 is built from 15 residues. Germline V lookup: CDR1 SGHNT, CDR2 YENEEA. Trimming removed 5 bases from V and 4 bases from J; junction bases left unmatched: 7. The CDR3 is CASSLTGGRADTQYF. CDR3 in DNA: TGTGCCAGCAGCCTTACTGGCGGGAGGGCAGATACGCAGTATTTT.

This chain connects TRBV29-1 to TRBJ2-5; a weak D match, TRBD2 (6 bases). V gave up 6 bases and J gave up 10 bases, with 30 bases separating them. CDR1 and CDR2 (germline): SQVTM, ANQGSEA. This CDR3 region has 16 residues. CDR3 in amino acids: CSVALRGSGSLGGQYF. CDR3 nucleotide sequence: TGCAGCGTCGCGTTGCGGGGATCAGGGTCCCTGGGGGGCCAGTACTTC.

This clonotype was observed a handful of times. V is TRBV7-9 and J is TRBJ2-7; the D gene is possibly TRBD2 (6 bases). The CDR3 runs to 14 residues. Trimming took off 1 base at V and 5 bases at J, with 12 bases between the two ends. Germline-derived CDR1 and CDR2 are SEHNR and FQNEAQ (reference sequence). CDR3 protein: CASSLVGLHHEQYF. The CDR3 DNA sequence: TGTGCCAGCAGCTTAGTCGGACTACACCACGAGCAGTACTTC.

The rearrangement joins TRBV7-8 to TRBJ2-5; tentatively, D is TRBD1 or TRBD2 (5 bases each). The CDR3 length is 16 residues. V lost 2 bases and J 5 bases, leaving 18 bases between the germline ends. Germline V gives CDR1 SGHVS, CDR2 FQNEAQ. Here the CDR3 reads CASSLIRDPGMETQYF. The CDR3 DNA sequence: TGTGCCAGCAGCTTAATCCGGGACCCGGGCATGGAGACCCAGTACTTC.

There are a few counts of this clonotype. The chain couples TRBV12-3 or TRBV12-4 to TRBJ2-3, with TRBD2 matching over 11 bases. V shed 3 bases and J 4 bases; nucleotides not matched to a gene: 3. This CDR3 region has 15 residues. The chain's CDR3 is CASSFSGRGADTQYF. The CDR3 coding sequence is TGTGCCAGCAGTTTTAGCGGGAGGGGCGCAGATACGCAGTATTTT.

The sample holds many counts of this clonotype. V and J are TRBV12-3 or TRBV12-4 and TRBJ1-1; D possibly corresponds to TRBD1 (5 bases). V lost 6 bases, J lost 4 bases, and 15 bases lay in between. The CDR3 has 14 amino acids. CDR3 protein: CASRGAGLGTEAFF. CDR3 DNA: TGTGCCAGCAGAGGAGCAGGGTTGGGCACTGAAGCTTTCTTT.

This clonotype came up a few times. The J gene is TRBJ2-3, the V gene TRBV20-1; D might be TRBD1 (6 bases). The CDR3 is made up of 13 amino acids. V shed 3 bases and J shed 2 bases, with 9 bases lying between them. CDR1 is DFQATT and CDR2 is SNEGSKA in the germline V gene (reference sequence). The CDR3 is CSARGTHTDTQYF. The DNA for the CDR3 is TGCAGTGCTAGGGGGACACACACAGATACGCAGTATTTT.

The chain joins TRBV4-1 to TRBJ2-5; weak D call: TRBD2 (5 bases). This CDR3 spans 14 amino acids. CDR1 and CDR2 from the germline V gene are MGHRA and YSYEKL. Deletions cut 3 bases from V and 4 bases from J, with 12 bases between. The CDR3, as DNA: TGCGCCAGCAGCCATGGACCCGAGGGAGAGACCCAGTACTTC. Amino acid sequence: CASSHGPEGETQYF.

The chain recombines TRBV29-1 with TRBJ1-1; D not certain. Germline CDR1 is SQVTM and CDR2 is ANQGSEA. This CDR3 is 11 amino acids long. Trimming took off 8 bases at V and 1 base at J, with 8 bases between the two ends. The CDR3 bases are TGCAGCACTTACAGGAACACTGAAGCTTTCTTT. This encodes CSTYRNTEAFF. The full variable domain, its missing parts supplied by reference TRBV29-1 and TRBJ1-1, is SAVISQKPSRDICQRGTSLTIQCQVDSQVTMMFWYRQQPGQSLTLIATANQGSEATYESGFVIDKFPISRPNLTFSTLTVSNMSPEDSSIYLCSTYRNTEAFFGQGTRLTVV.